Listed below are T cell receptor beta chains from one sample, sequenced in a study of memory CD4+ T cells and cytomegalovirus serostatus. TCRdb keeps only in-frame clones here, not all; method: immunoSEQ multiplex PCR. The sample yields more than 50,000 clones, around four fifths seen once. Material: memory CD4+ T cells from blood. The receptors were gathered from an adult in good health and CMV-seronegative. Each CDR3 is given without its conserved first and last residue. Size tells how often a clone was seen (once, few, many) or the class of an expanded clone, and some rows leave it out.

v_call	clone_size	j_call	cdr3_aa
TRBV7-9	.	TRBJ2-3	ASSWKGTSGGGATDTQY
TRBV15	once	TRBJ1-1	ATRLALNTEAF
TRBV4-1	.	TRBJ2-3	ASSLSGGTTDTQY
TRBV30	.	TRBJ1-6	AWGTGPRAPLH
TRBV4-2	.	TRBJ1-4	ASSRLGSDEKLF
TRBV6-5	.	TRBJ2-2	ASRSKTGVTGELF
TRBV11-2	.	TRBJ1-2	ASSLDGAVPLRGYT
TRBV30	.	TRBJ2-5	AWSVLFGTQY
TRBV6-1	.	TRBJ1-2	ASSEARGAYYGYT
TRBV21-1	.	TRBJ1-1	AEIYRRPTEAF
TRBV15	.	TRBJ2-3	ATSRDGTVTDTQY
TRBV4-1	.	TRBJ1-1	ASSQPFGAGGLNTEAF
TRBV10-3	few	TRBJ2-2	AISVLQGKNTGELF
TRBV28	.	TRBJ2-5	ASSLDPSGGLQETQY
TRBV10-3	.	TRBJ1-5	AISEFASNQPQH
TRBV15	.	TRBJ2-1	ATSRGGVGGTNEQF
TRBV6-6	.	TRBJ1-6	ASARVNSPLH
TRBV4-1	.	TRBJ2-4	ASSQGGLAGFVDIQY
TRBV30	once	TRBJ1-6	AWSASGASPLH
TRBV20-1	.	TRBJ1-2	SYNGYT
TRBV30	.	TRBJ1-3	AWSAGQAFSGNTIY
TRBV6-6	.	TRBJ1-2	ASNPGTGEYGYT
TRBV28	.	TRBJ2-7	ASSWTGFYEQY
TRBV5-1	.	TRBJ1-1	ASSIPRGGIGKDTEAF
TRBV4-1	.	TRBJ1-2	ASSQDRPMLANYGYT
TRBV5-4	.	TRBJ1-2	ASSSGQPGDYGYT
TRBV9	.	TRBJ1-6	ASSPPGTTSPLH
TRBV7-8	.	TRBJ2-2	ASSLTDTLGELF
TRBV4-1	few	TRBJ1-2	ASSHKGQRNYGYT
TRBV18	.	TRBJ2-3	ASSPIRTDSTDTQY
TRBV5-1	.	TRBJ1-1	ASSLGDLGTNTEAF
TRBV19	few	TRBJ1-4	ASSPTGEYEKLF
TRBV7-2	.	TRBJ2-7	ASSLRINGKYEQY
TRBV19	.	TRBJ2-7	ASSLGAQGAEY
TRBV5-4	once	TRBJ1-3	ASSPDRGFSGNTIY
TRBV10-3	few	TRBJ1-1	AISVGTMNTEAF
TRBV27	once	.	ASSLGWGTSYEQY
TRBV7-2	few	TRBJ1-4	ASSFGAVGEKLF
TRBV7-9	.	TRBJ2-7	ASSFTGTGTPVEQY
TRBV7-8	.	TRBJ2-5	ASSLVGQTQY
TRBV19	.	TRBJ2-2	ASSIVGNTGELF
TRBV27	once	TRBJ1-5	ASSLSGGFLNQPQH
TRBV2	few	TRBJ1-4	ASRNSFNEKLF
TRBV5-1	.	TRBJ2-3	ASSSGLAGVDTQY
TRBV25-1	.	TRBJ2-7	ASKKGGTGSYEQY
TRBV11-2	.	TRBJ1-4	ASSSIKNEKLF
TRBV30	few	TRBJ2-7	AWSRGEYEQY
TRBV27	few	TRBJ1-6	ASSFRQYNSPLH
TRBV5-8	once	TRBJ2-1	ASSGGLAGNYNEQF
TRBV10-3	.	TRBJ2-6	AISGSGSGANVLT
TRBV10-3	.	TRBJ1-5	AISERNQPQH